The rows below give T cell receptor beta chains drawn from one sample of a study of T cell repertoires in cytomegalovirus infection. These receptors have no known antigen. TCRdb redid the calling of the reads with MiXCR, one entry per CDR3 protein. The table lists some 800,000 distinct CDR3 sequences, approximately 32% of them singletons, with around an eighth in the top ten. Sequencing was performed on cultured CD8+ T cells from PBMCs, taken from culture after CMV antigen stimulation. The receptors were gathered from a human donor in good health (CMV status not recorded). Some clones in this sample may be carry-over from other donors' samples. Both conserved end residues are part of each CDR3. The order of the fields is J gene, clone size, D gene, V gene, CDR3 DNA, CDR3 protein. A D gene is named only where the DNA matches it firmly. The size field is filled for only some rows; it gives once, few, many or a size class.

TRBJ2-1 - TRBD2 TRBV7-6 TGTGCCAGCAGAGCGGGGGGCCACTACAATGAGCAGTTCTTC CASRAGGHYNEQFF
TRBJ2-3 few TRBD2 TRBV10-3 TGTGCCATAAGGGGGATACCTAGCGGGGCCCCAGATACGCAGTATTTT CAIRGIPSGAPDTQYF
TRBJ1-3 many - TRBV12-3/TRBV12-4 TGTGCCAGCAGCCCCGATTATGGAAACACCATATATTTT CASSPDYGNTIYF
TRBJ2-7 many - TRBV7-6 TGTGCCAGCAGTCCTAAGGGGGGCACGTACGAGCAGTACTTC CASSPKGGTYEQYF
TRBJ1-1 - - TRBV27 TGTGCCAGCGCTCAGGGGTTGAACACTGAAGCTTTCTTT CASAQGLNTEAFF
TRBJ2-5 - TRBD2 TRBV7-3 TGTGCCAGCAGCTTGACGGGCGGGGGGATACAAGAGACCCAGTACTTC CASSLTGGGIQETQYF
TRBJ2-7 few TRBD2 TRBV18 TGTGCCAGCTCACCACAGGGGACTAGCGGCTACGAGCAGTACTTC CASSPQGTSGYEQYF
TRBJ2-5 few TRBD1 TRBV4-3 TGCGCCAGCAGCCCCGGGACAGGGGATCGGTGGGAGACCCAGTACTTC CASSPGTGDRWETQYF
TRBJ1-4 few - TRBV7-9 TGTGCCAGCGTAGGTTACGGTGCAACTAATGAAAAACTGTTTTTT CASVGYGATNEKLFF
TRBJ1-5 - TRBD1 TRBV4-1 TGCGCCAGCAGCTTCACAGGGGGCGGCCTGAATCAGCCCCAGCATTTT CASSFTGGGLNQPQHF
TRBJ2-2 many - TRBV4-1 TGCGCCAGCAGCCAAGGCAGGGCTTCAACCGGGGAGCTGTTTTTT CASSQGRASTGELFF
TRBJ2-1 - - TRBV29-1 TGCAGCGTTGAGGTGTCCAGGGACCATGAGCAGTTCTTC CSVEVSRDHEQFF
TRBJ1-1 many - TRBV5-1 TGTGCCAGCAGTGATCTTCCAGGGAACACTGAAGCTTTCTTT CASSDLPGNTEAFF
TRBJ1-5 - - TRBV4-1 TGCGCCAGCAGCCAAGATCTCAACCCCCATCAGCCCCAGCATTTT CASSQDLNPHQPQHF
TRBJ2-5 - TRBD2 TRBV3-1 TGTGCCAGCAGCCAAGGGAAGGGACTAGCGGGGGGGCGAGAGACCCAGTACTTC CASSQGKGLAGGRETQYF
TRBJ2-4 few - TRBV27 TGTGCCAGCAGCCCCTTAGCCCAGCTAGCCAAAAACATTCAGTACTTC CASSPLAQLAKNIQYF
TRBJ1-2 - TRBD1 TRBV10-3 TGTGCCGTCGACGGACAGGGGGATGGCTACACCTTC CAVDGQGDGYTF
TRBJ2-2 - - TRBV11-3 TGTGCCAGCAGCGGGGGACAGGAGCTGTTTTTT CASSGGQELFF
TRBJ1-1 few - TRBV6-1 TGTGCCAGCAGTGAAGCTCTCAGCCCGAACACTGAAGCTTTCTTT CASSEALSPNTEAFF
TRBJ1-1 few - TRBV10-3 TGTGCCATCGGTGTGGGCTGGACTGAAGCTTTCTTT CAIGVGWTEAFF
TRBJ2-3 - TRBD2 TRBV12-3/TRBV12-4 TGTGCCAGCAGAAACATAGCGGGGGAGGCAGATACGCAGTATTTT CASRNIAGEADTQYF
TRBJ2-5 many TRBD2 TRBV7-2 TGTGCCAGCAGCCGGGGGGTTTTTAGTGGAGAGACCCAGTACTTC CASSRGVFSGETQYF
TRBJ2-5 - - TRBV4-1 TGCGCCAGCAGCCAGGGGTCGCACCAAGGGCAGTACTTC CASSQGSHQGQYF
TRBJ2-7 few - TRBV29-1 TGCAGCGTTGGACAGGGACTCTCCTACGAGCAGTACTTC CSVGQGLSYEQYF
TRBJ2-7 - TRBD2 TRBV29-1 TGCAGCGTTTGGGAGGGGAAGAGCTCCTACGAGCAGTACTTC CSVWEGKSSYEQYF
TRBJ1-2 few TRBD1 TRBV7-2 TGTGCCAGCACACACGGGACAGAGGCCCGGGGCTACACCTTC CASTHGTEARGYTF
TRBJ2-2 once - TRBV15 TGTGCCACCAGCACCCAAAGGAACACCGGGGAGCTGTTTTTT CATSTQRNTGELFF
TRBJ2-1 - TRBD1 TRBV7-6 TGTGCCAGCAGCATGACAGGGTCGGGCTACAATGAGCAGTTCTTC CASSMTGSGYNEQFF
TRBJ2-1 - TRBD2 TRBV15 TGTGCCACCAGCTCCTGGACTAGCGGGGGCCCCTTGGGTGAGCAGTTCTTC CATSSWTSGGPLGEQFF
TRBJ1-1 many TRBD1 TRBV9 TGTGCCAGCAGCTTGGGGACAGAGACTGAAGCTTTCTTT CASSLGTETEAFF
TRBJ2-7 few TRBD2 TRBV12-3/TRBV12-4 TGTGCCAGCAGTCCCGGGGGGAGCGCCAGCTACGAGCAGTACTTC CASSPGGSASYEQYF
TRBJ2-5 - - TRBV5-4 TGTGCCAGCAGCTTGGAGCTACACCAAAGGGAGACCCAGTACTTC CASSLELHQRETQYF
TRBJ1-2 - - TRBV4-1 TGCGCCAGCAGCCAAGGTGGGGGGGGTAACTATGGCTACACCTTC CASSQGGGGNYGYTF
TRBJ2-1 few - TRBV2 TGTGCCAGCAGTGCTCCGCCACACCCGTACAATGAGCAGTTCTTC CASSAPPHPYNEQFF
TRBJ1-5 - - TRBV19 TGTGCCAGTATGGTTGCGGGCAATCAGCCCCAGCATTTT CASMVAGNQPQHF
TRBJ2-1 - - TRBV24-1 TGTGCCACCTCGCCGAGCCATTACAATGAGCAGTTCTTC CATSPSHYNEQFF
TRBJ2-2 - - TRBV7-9 TGTGCCAGCAGCAAGTGGCCGAGCGGGGAGCTGTTTTTT CASSKWPSGELFF
TRBJ2-1 - TRBD1 TRBV15 TGTGCCACCAGCAGATCCGACAGGGTTCATGAGCAGTTCTTC CATSRSDRVHEQFF
TRBJ1-1 - TRBD1 TRBV7-9 TGTGCCAGCAGTTGGCCTTTGACAGGGATGAACACTGAAGCTTTCTTT CASSWPLTGMNTEAFF